Sequencing of this T cell receptor (beta chain) was carried out in a study of a mutant IDH1 vaccine in newly diagnosed glioma. Study context: Patients began vaccination 4-6 weeks after radiotherapy alone, or with temozolomide cycles.

Some clones are missing from TCRdb's copy, which holds only in-frame ones; the method was immunoSEQ multiplex PCR. The sample holds approximately 60,000 clones, approximately 81% seen once. Points on this clone: The antigen is undetermined. Other DNA sequences of this sample code for an identical CDR3.

The time point denotes: week 23, last vaccination. Each dose delivered 300 ug of mutant IDH1 20-mer peptide subcutaneously with imiquimod. The CDR3 spans 12 residues. V dropped 5 bases and J dropped 9; count of bases not matched to a gene: 3. CDR1 and CDR2 from the germline V gene are MNHEY and SVGAGI. The V call is TRBV6-5, the J call TRBJ1-4; 7 bases line up with TRBD1. The specimen comprised PBMCs, sampled from a glioma patient whose treatment included an IDH1 peptide vaccine. This TCR was recovered from a man younger than 45 with glioma. The CDR3 DNA follows: TGTGCCAGCAGTCAGGACAGGCAAAAACTGTTTTTT. Its translation: CASSQDRQKLFF.